This T cell receptor (beta chain) was recorded in a study of T cell responses to AZD1222 COVID-19 vaccine. Pooling of second doses given at about 4 or about 12 weeks was done. Study-wide findings and caveats: There were repertoire samples only from the period after the peak T cell response. The reported proportion of spike-specific TCRs targeting unmutated variant regions was nearly half. Donor demographics were predominantly white British with a female majority; clonal diversity may be underestimated.

A remark on this clone: Its antigen is undetermined.

This CDR3 is 16 amino acids long. The V and J ends lost 7 bases and 2 bases respectively, with 20 bases between them. Germline CDR1 reads MGHRA; CDR2 reads YSYEKL. This table comes from immunoSEQ multiplex PCR, and its TCRdb copy is limited to in-frame clones, with some not included. The table shows approximately 150,000 clones, with 92% occurring only once. The rearrangement uses TRBV4-1 and TRBJ2-5; maybe TRBD2 (5 bases). This TCR was recovered from an adult who received the AZD1222 COVID-19 vaccine. The sample consisted of peripheral blood, taken 28 days after the second AZD1222 dose. This chain's CDR3 is CASTRSHPGIQETQYF. DNA for the CDR3: TGCGCCAGCACAAGGTCCCACCCGGGGATTCAAGAGACCCAGTACTTC.